Below, 22 T cell receptor beta chains from the same sample are listed, as sequenced in a study of blood T cell repertoires in COVID-19. Measured with immunoSEQ multiplex PCR; TCRdb has only the in-frame clones, and not every one. The table shows 400,000 to 450,000 clones, with 80% to 90% occurring only once. The sequenced sample consisted of PBMCs or T cells enriched from blood (not recorded which). The receptors originated from a young man who had recovered from COVID-19.

The chain joins TRBV19 to TRBJ1-5, with D unclear. This CDR3 has 15 amino acids. The germline gives CDR1 LNHDA, CDR2 SQIVND (reference sequence). Trimming pared 5 bases from V and 1 base from J, leaving 12 bases between. The CDR3 region is CASSPVELSNQPQHF. Here the CDR3 DNA reads TGTGCCAGTAGTCCGGTTGAGTTGAGCAATCAGCCCCAGCATTTT.

The V and J genes are TRBV5-6 and TRBJ1-1; tentative D call: TRBD1 (5 bases). This CDR3 has 14 amino acids. Trimming pared 0 bases from V and 8 bases from J, leaving 14 bases between. Per germline, CDR1 SGHDT and CDR2 YYEEEE. DNA for the CDR3: TGTGCCAGCAGCTTGGCCACGATGGGGGGAGAAGCTTTCTTT. It encodes CASSLATMGGEAFF.

This clone was observed a single time. Other nucleotide sequences from this sample produce the same CDR3. The J gene is TRBJ2-3, the V gene TRBV7-2; 10 bases line up with TRBD2. The CDR3 extends over 15 amino acids. The V and J ends lost 3 bases and 1 base, in that order; junction bases with no gene match: 1. Germline V gene data show CDR1 as SGHTA and CDR2 as FQGNSA. CDR3 DNA sequence: TGTGCCAGCAGCTTGGGGACTAGCGGCACAGATACGCAGTATTTT. Residues: CASSLGTSGTDTQYF.

The rearrangement joins TRBV28 to TRBJ1-5; perhaps TRBD1 as D (5 bases). From germline, CDR1 is MDHEN and CDR2 SYDVKM. Deletions cut 3 bases from V and 2 bases from J, with 14 bases between. There are 16 residues in the CDR3. CDR3 in DNA: TGTGCCAGCAGTTTTGCAGGGTGGCAGGGCAATCAGCCCCAGCATTTT. This translates into CASSFAGWQGNQPQHF.

This clone was seen a single time. The CDR3 DNA follows: TGTGCCAGCAGCCCGCAACAGGGGGTTGGTGAAAAACTGTTTTTT. The encoded protein is CASSPQQGVGEKLFF. The rearrangement uses TRBV7-9 and TRBJ1-4; 8 bases fit TRBD1. With V trimmed by 5 bases and J by 7 bases, 9 bases remained unmatched. This CDR3 is built from 15 residues. Per germline, CDR1 SEHNR and CDR2 FQNEAQ (reference sequence).

This rearrangement joins TRBV18 to TRBJ2-7; 11 bases are shared with TRBD1. Germline trimming cut 1 base from V and 4 bases from J; bases unmatched to any gene: 6. There are 16 residues in the CDR3. Looked up from germline, CDR1 is KGHSH and CDR2 is LQKENI. The CDR3 reads CASSPRGTGGRYEQYF. The DNA for the CDR3 is TGTGCCAGCTCACCACGGGGGACAGGGGGGAGGTACGAGCAGTACTTC.

The rearrangement links TRBV6-5 to TRBJ2-7; D gene ambiguous. In germline, CDR1 is MNHEY, CDR2 SVGAGI. V lost 8 bases and J lost 0, with 17 bases in between. The CDR3 is 15 residues long. DNA of the CDR3: TGTGCCAGCGGGCCCATTTCCTCGAGCTCCTACGAGCAGTACTTC. Protein sequence: CASGPISSSSYEQYF.

This clone was seen once. The chain joins TRBV4-2 to TRBJ2-1; 7 nucleotides match TRBD2. V gave up 0 bases and J gave up 2 bases; unmatched junction bases: 4. This CDR3 has 16 amino acids. CDR1 and CDR2 from the germline V gene are LGHNA and YNFKEQ. CDR3 nucleotides: TGTGCCAGCAGCCAAGAACCTAGCGGTACCTACAATGAGCAGTTCTTC. It codes for CASSQEPSGTYNEQFF.

The genes are TRBV11-2 and TRBJ2-3; 14 positions agree with TRBD2. The V and J ends lost 6 bases and 7 bases, in that order; junction bases with no gene match: 3. There are 14 residues in the CDR3. CDR1 and CDR2 (germline): SGHAT, FQNNGV. CDR3 bases: TGTGCCAGCAGGGGGACTAGCGGGAGCTATACGCAGTATTTT. Translation gives CASRGTSGSYTQYF. Drawing the rest from reference TRBV11-2 and TRBJ2-3, the complete variable domain is EAGVAQSPRYKIIEKRQSVAFWCNPISGHATLYWYQQILGQGPKLLIQFQNNGVVDDSQLPKDRFSAERLKGVDSTLKIQPAKLEDSAVYLCASRGTSGSYTQYFGPGTRLTVL.

This clone was seen only a few times. The V gene is TRBV7-9, the J gene TRBJ2-7; 9 bases are shared with TRBD1. Germline V gene sequence: CDR1 SEHNR, CDR2 FQNEAQ (reference sequence). CDR3 length: 14 residues. V lost 7 bases to trimming and J lost 6 bases; unmatched junction nucleotides: 10. The CDR3 DNA reads TGTGCCAGCAACGGACAGGGGAATTCTGGCGAGCAGTACTTC. Protein: CASNGQGNSGEQYF.

V is TRBV27 and J is TRBJ2-1, with 10 nucleotides matching TRBD2. There are 15 residues in the CDR3. Germline CDR1 and CDR2: MNHEY and SMNVEV (reference sequence). Trimming took 6 bases from V and 4 from J; bases not matched to a gene: 6. CDR3 protein: CASSPGLASYNEQFF. CDR3 nucleotide sequence: TGTGCCAGCAGCCCGGGACTAGCGTCATACAATGAGCAGTTCTTC.

DNA for the CDR3: TGCGCCAGCAGCTACCGGGATTTAAATTCACCCCTCCACTTT. Protein: CASSYRDLNSPLHF. This chain uses TRBV5-1 with TRBJ1-6, with D unclear. Germline V gene data show CDR1 as SGHRS and CDR2 as YFSETQ. The CDR3 is made up of 14 amino acids. Trimming removed 3 bases from V and 7 bases from J, with 11 bases in between. The full variable domain, with the rest looked up from reference TRBV5-1 and TRBJ1-6, is KAGVTQTPRYLIKTRGQQVTLSCSPISGHRSVSWYQQTPGQGLQFLFEYFSETQRNKGNFPGRFSGRQFSNSRSEMNVSTLELGDSALYLCASSYRDLNSPLHFGNGTRLTVT.

V usage is TRBV5-1 and J usage is TRBJ2-7, with 9 bases aligning to TRBD1. Germline CDR1 is SGHRS and CDR2 is YFSETQ. The CDR3 runs to 16 residues. V dropped 3 bases and J dropped 0; count of bases not matched to a gene: 7. CDR3 coding DNA: TGCGCCAGCAGCTCCGGGACAGGGCTTGCCTCCTACGAGCAGTACTTC. It translates to CASSSGTGLASYEQYF.

The table lists this clone with a count of one. The gene calls are TRBV27 and TRBJ2-5; no reliable D call. V was clipped by 0 bases and J by 2 bases, with 13 bases between them. CDR3 length: 16 amino acids. From germline, CDR1 is MNHEY and CDR2 SMNVEV (reference sequence). CDR3: CASSLSWFQEQETQYF. The CDR3, as DNA: TGTGCCAGCAGTTTATCGTGGTTTCAGGAACAAGAGACCCAGTACTTC.

V usage is TRBV9 and J usage is TRBJ2-2, with 7 bases fitting TRBD2. V gave up 3 bases and J gave up 4 bases; unmatched junction bases: 6. The CDR3 consists of 15 residues. Germline V lookup: CDR1 SGDLS, CDR2 YYNGEE. CDR3 protein: CASSAGGRGTGELFF. CDR3 nucleotide sequence: TGTGCCAGCAGCGCGGGAGGCCGGGGCACCGGGGAGCTGTTTTTT.

CDR3: CASSGASYNSPLHF. The CDR3 coding sequence is TGTGCCAGCAGTGGGGCCTCCTATAATTCACCCCTCCACTTT. The chain is built from TRBV2 and TRBJ1-6; D gene ambiguous. V was clipped by 4 bases and J by 0 bases, with 4 bases between them. In germline, CDR1 is SNHLY, CDR2 FYNNEI. The CDR3 has 14 amino acids. Using reference TRBV2 and TRBJ1-6 for the parts outside the CDR3, the full variable domain is EPEVTQTPSHQVTQMGQEVILRCVPISNHLYFYWYRQILGQKVEFLVSFYNNEISEKSEIFDDQFSVERPDGSNFTLKIRSTKLEDSAMYFCASSGASYNSPLHFGNGTRLTVT.

The chain joins TRBV7-6 to TRBJ1-4, with D perhaps matching TRBD1 (5 bases). The CDR3 has 16 residues. V lost 1 base, J lost 1 base, and 10 bases lay in between. In germline, CDR1 is SGHVS, CDR2 FNYEAQ. CDR3 loop: CASSLGDSLTNEKLFF. The DNA of the CDR3 is TGTGCCAGCAGCTTAGGCGACAGTTTAACTAATGAAAAACTGTTTTTT.

The table lists this clone with a count of one. The chain recombines TRBV6-5 with TRBJ1-5, with D unresolved. The CDR3 is 15 residues long. V gave up 1 base and J gave up 6 bases, with 13 bases separating them. The germline V gene encodes CDR1 MNHEY and CDR2 SVGAGI. The CDR3 sequence: CASSYLGSVGQPQHF. CDR3 coding DNA: TGTGCCAGCAGTTACTTGGGGAGTGTCGGTCAGCCCCAGCATTTT.

This clone appeared once. This sequence joins TRBV6-5 and TRBJ1-1, with no clear D. V was cut by 7 bases and J by 0 bases, with 15 bases left in between. The germline CDR1 and CDR2 sequences are MNHEY and SVGAGI. This CDR3 has 15 residues. The CDR3 is CASTHGTAMNTEAFF. CDR3 sequence (DNA): TGTGCCAGCACCCACGGTACAGCAATGAACACTGAAGCTTTCTTT.

The V call is TRBV4-1, the J call TRBJ2-1, with TRBD1 identical over 7 bases. The CDR3 sequence is 14 residues long. J gave up 5 bases and V 4 bases, and 5 bases lay outside the gene matches. Per the germline V gene, CDR1 is MGHRA and CDR2 is YSYEKL. CDR3: CASSPRGLDNEQFF. The DNA for the CDR3 is TGCGCCAGCAGCCCAAGGGGGCTCGACAATGAGCAGTTCTTC.

About this clone: Its ends do not fully match the called genes, so a read error is possible. The J gene is TRBJ1-4, the V gene TRBV5-1; D is unresolved. The CDR3 has 16 amino acids. Per germline, CDR1 SGHRS and CDR2 YFSETQ. The CDR3 spells CASRLGSPATNEKLFF. The DNA for the CDR3 is TGCGCCAGCAGGTTGGGCTCCCCAGCAACTAATGAAAAACTGTTTTTT.

The V call is TRBV28, the J call TRBJ1-6, with 8 bases aligning to TRBD1. V shed 4 bases, J shed 2 bases, and the junction held 7 bases outside the gene matches. The CDR3 has 17 residues. Germline V CDR1 and CDR2: MDHEN, SYDVKM. The CDR3 bases are TGTGCCAGCAGTTCGGTAGGACAGGGAGCCTATAATTCACCCCTCCACTTT. It specifies CASSSVGQGAYNSPLHF.